Presented here are 4 T cell receptor beta chains from one specimen sequenced in a study of blood T cell repertoires in COVID-19. Sequencing used immunoSEQ multiplex PCR; TCRdb keeps in-frame clones, though not all of them. This sample carries approximately 270,000 clones, 80% to 90% of them seen once, and the ten largest clones take about 4%. Sequenced material: PBMCs or T cells enriched from blood (not recorded which). The receptors here all came from a woman aged 25-40 years with acute COVID-19.

The J gene is TRBJ2-2, the V gene TRBV13; D ambiguous. CDR3 size: 19 residues. Germline CDR1 is PRHDT and CDR2 is FYEKMQ (reference sequence). V lost 0 bases, J lost 0 bases, and 17 bases lay in between. For the CDR3, the DNA is TGTGCCAGCAGCTTAGGCATCTCGGAGATTGTTGCGAACACCGGGGAGCTGTTTTTT. Translated, it gives CASSLGISEIVANTGELFF. Combining the CDR3 with reference TRBV13 and TRBJ2-2 gives the whole variable domain AAGVIQSPRHLIKEKRETATLKCYPIPRHDTVYWYQQGPGQDPQFLISFYEKMQSDKGSIPDRFSAQQFSDYHSELNMSSLELGDSALYFCASSLGISEIVANTGELFFGEGSRLTVL.

There are a few counts of this clone. The chain has TRBV27 and TRBJ2-3, with TRBD2 matching over 7 bases. Germline V CDR1 and CDR2: MNHEY, SMNVEV (reference sequence). CDR3 length: 16 amino acids. Trimming at V came to 2 bases and at J to 3 bases, leaving 8 bases not matched to a gene. CDR3 sequence reads: CASSLAGETLTDTQYF. DNA for the CDR3: TGTGCCAGCAGTTTAGCGGGAGAAACCCTTACAGATACGCAGTATTTT.

The J gene is TRBJ2-5, the V gene TRBV27; 7 nucleotides agree with TRBD1. The CDR3 has 14 residues. V shed 0 bases and J 4 bases; nucleotides not matched to a gene: 2. The germline gives CDR1 MNHEY, CDR2 SMNVEV (reference sequence). CDR3 sequence: CASSLSPGGETQYF. As DNA, the CDR3 is TGTGCCAGCAGTTTATCGCCAGGGGGAGAGACCCAGTACTTC.

The count of this clone is one. The J gene is TRBJ2-7, the V gene TRBV30, with D maybe TRBD2 (5 bases). Germline V gene data show CDR1 as GTSNPN and CDR2 as SVGIG (reference sequence). The V end was cut by 5 bases, the J end by 3 bases, with 14 bases between. This CDR3 spans 13 amino acids. The CDR3 nucleotides read TGTGCCTGGGGGCAGGACTGGCTCTACGAGCAGTACTTC. This encodes CAWGQDWLYEQYF.